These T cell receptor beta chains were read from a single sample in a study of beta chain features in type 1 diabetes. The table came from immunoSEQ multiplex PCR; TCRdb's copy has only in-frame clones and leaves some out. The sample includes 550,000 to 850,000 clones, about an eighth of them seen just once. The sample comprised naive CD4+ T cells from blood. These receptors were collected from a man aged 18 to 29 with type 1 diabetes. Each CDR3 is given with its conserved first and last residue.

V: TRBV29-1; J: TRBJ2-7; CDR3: CSVYSNRGRPYEQYF
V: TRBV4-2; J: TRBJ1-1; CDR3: CASSRLQEDTEAFF
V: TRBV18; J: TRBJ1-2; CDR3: CASSPLLISSDNEANYGYTF
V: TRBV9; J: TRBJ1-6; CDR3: CASSAPGQGDSPLHF
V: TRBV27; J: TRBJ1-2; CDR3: CASSLSGDGYTF
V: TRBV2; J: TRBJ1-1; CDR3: CASRVDRENTEAFF
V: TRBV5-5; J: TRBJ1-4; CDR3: CASSLQHENEKLFF
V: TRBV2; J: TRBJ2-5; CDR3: CASNLGLPETQYF
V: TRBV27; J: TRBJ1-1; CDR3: CASSSPGGPWAFF
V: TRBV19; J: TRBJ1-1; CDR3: CASSLARGQGGRGTEAFF
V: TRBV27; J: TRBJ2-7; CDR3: CASSSLYEQYF
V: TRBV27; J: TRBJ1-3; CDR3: CASSRQTGDSGNTIYF
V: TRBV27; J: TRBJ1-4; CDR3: CASSQEAKFGKLFF
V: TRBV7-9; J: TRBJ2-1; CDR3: CASSSPAGSYNEQFF
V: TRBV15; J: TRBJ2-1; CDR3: CATSRGGGAYNEQFF
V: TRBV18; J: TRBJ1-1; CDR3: CASSPPNSGEGNTEAFF
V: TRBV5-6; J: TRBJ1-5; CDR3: CASSQGQGSSQPQHF
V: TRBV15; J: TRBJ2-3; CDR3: CATSMGQNTDTQYF
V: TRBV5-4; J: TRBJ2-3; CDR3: CASSGGQGTDTQYF
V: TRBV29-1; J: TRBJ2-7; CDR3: CSVGVLGSSEQYF
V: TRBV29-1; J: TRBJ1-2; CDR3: CSVRDMEGYTF
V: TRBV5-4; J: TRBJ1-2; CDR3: CASSLQGNYGYTF
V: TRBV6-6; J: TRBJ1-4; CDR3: CASVTTLNEKLFF
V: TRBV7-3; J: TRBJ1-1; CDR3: CASSSQRDTEAFF
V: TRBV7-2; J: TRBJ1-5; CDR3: CASSFGGRGSNQPQHF
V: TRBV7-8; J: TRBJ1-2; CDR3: CASSLDRGRARYTF
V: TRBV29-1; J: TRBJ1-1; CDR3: CSVGGQFEAFF
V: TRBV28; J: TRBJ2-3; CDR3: CASSLPQAGDLTDTQYF
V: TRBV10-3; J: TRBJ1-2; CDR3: CAISEPDREDGYTF